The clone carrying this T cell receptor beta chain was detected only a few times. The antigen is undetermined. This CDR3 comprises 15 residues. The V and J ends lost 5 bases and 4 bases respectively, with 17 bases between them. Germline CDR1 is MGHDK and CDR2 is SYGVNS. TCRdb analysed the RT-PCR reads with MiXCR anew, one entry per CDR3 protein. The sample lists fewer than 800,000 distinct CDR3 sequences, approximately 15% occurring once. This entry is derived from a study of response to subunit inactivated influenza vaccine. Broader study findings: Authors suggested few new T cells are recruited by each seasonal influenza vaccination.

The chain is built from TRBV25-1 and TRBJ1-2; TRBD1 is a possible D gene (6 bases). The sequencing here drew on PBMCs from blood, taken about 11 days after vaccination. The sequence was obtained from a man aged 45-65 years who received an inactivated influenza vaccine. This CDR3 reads CASSNRDTLAYGYTF. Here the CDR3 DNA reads TGTGCCAGCAGTAATCGGGACACACTTGCCTATGGCTACACCTTC.